This is a list of T cell receptor beta chains from one sample in a study of blood T cell repertoires in COVID-19. TCRdb keeps only in-frame clones here, not all; method: immunoSEQ multiplex PCR. The table records 470,000 or so clones, 80% to 90% of them present only once. The sequenced sample consisted of peripheral blood. The receptors were gathered from a human donor in a cohort sampled during active COVID-19. Both conserved end residues are part of each CDR3. Each record gives: J gene, V gene, clone size, D gene, CDR3 DNA, CDR3 protein. The D gene is left open where the match is weak. The size field is filled for only some rows; it gives once, few, many or a size class.

>TRBJ2-2|TRBV5-1|.|.
TGCGCCAGCAGCTTGGCCGGAGACACCGGGGAGCTGTTTTTT
CASSLAGDTGELFF
>TRBJ2-7|TRBV6-5|.|TRBD1
TGTGCCAGCAGTTGGAGTGGGACAGTCGGGTCTGGGGAGCAGTACTTC
CASSWSGTVGSGEQYF
>TRBJ2-7|TRBV3-1/TRBV3-2|.|.
TGTGCCAGCAGCCAAGAAAGGGTGAGGGAAGGCTCCTACGAGCAGTACTTC
CASSQERVREGSYEQYF
>TRBJ2-3|TRBV19|.|.
TGTGCCAGTAGTATACGAGGAGGGTTCGGTACAGATACGCAGTATTTT
CASSIRGGFGTDTQYF
>TRBJ1-1|TRBV6-6|.|TRBD1
TGTGCCAGCAGTTACCGAGACAGGGTGGAGGCTTTCTTT
CASSYRDRVEAFF
>TRBJ2-1|TRBV6-5|.|TRBD2
TGTGCCAGCAGTTACGCGGGAGTTTCCTACAATGAGCAGTTCTTC
CASSYAGVSYNEQFF
>TRBJ2-2|TRBV14|.|.
TGTGCCAGCAGCCAAGCCGTGGATGCCAGGGTGACCGGGGAGCTGTTTTTT
CASSQAVDARVTGELFF
>TRBJ2-1|TRBV15|.|TRBD1
TGTGCCACCAGCAGGCCGGGACAGCCAGACCGAGATTACAATGAGCAGTTCTTC
CATSRPGQPDRDYNEQFF
>TRBJ1-2|TRBV28|.|TRBD1
TGTGCCAGCAGTCCCACAGGGGATGGTAATGGCTACACCTTC
CASSPTGDGNGYTF
>TRBJ2-1|TRBV11-3|.|TRBD1
TGTGCCAGCAGCACTACCGGAGGGACAGGGGGCGCGTATGAGCAGTTCTTC
CASSTTGGTGGAYEQFF
>TRBJ1-1|TRBV7-9|once|.
TGTGCCAGCAGCCCACACCGTGATTCCACTGAAGCTTTCTTT
CASSPHRDSTEAFF
>TRBJ2-5|TRBV5-6|.|TRBD1
TGTGCCAGCTTGGACAGGGTGGCAGGGACCCAGTACTTC
CASLDRVAGTQYF
>TRBJ1-2|TRBV6-5|.|.
TGTGCCAGCTCTTTCAGGAACTATGGCTACACCTTC
CASSFRNYGYTF
>TRBJ1-1|TRBV29-1|.|.
TGCAGCGGCTACAGATTTTCGAACACTGAAGCTTTCTTT
CSGYRFSNTEAFF
>TRBJ1-1|TRBV15|.|.
TGTGCCACCAGCAGAGATCAAACGGGGACTGAAGCTTTCTTT
CATSRDQTGTEAFF
>TRBJ2-7|TRBV5-6|.|.
TGTGCCAGCAGCTCAGGTTACGAGCAGTACTTC
CASSSGYEQYF
>TRBJ2-7|TRBV2|.|TRBD1
TGTGCCAGCAGACCGGGACAGGGATCCTACGAGCAGTACTTC
CASRPGQGSYEQYF
>TRBJ2-7|TRBV11-3|.|.
TGTGCCAGCAGCTCCACTAGCATACCGCCCTACGAGCAGTACTTC
CASSSTSIPPYEQYF
>TRBJ2-3|TRBV27|.|TRBD2
TGTGCCAGCAGTTTAGCCGGTAGCGGGACCCACACGGATACGCAGTATTTT
CASSLAGSGTHTDTQYF
>TRBJ1-2|TRBV7-8|.|.
TGTGCCAGCAGCTCCGGGTCCTATGGCTACACCTTC
CASSSGSYGYTF
>TRBJ1-2|TRBV9|.|TRBD1
TGTGCCAGCAGCGGGATCGGACAGGACATCTTCTATGGCTACACCTTC
CASSGIGQDIFYGYTF
>TRBJ2-3|TRBV5-1|once|.
TGCGCCAGCAGCTTAGGTCGAGGAAACACAGATACGCAGTATTTT
CASSLGRGNTDTQYF
>TRBJ2-2|TRBV7-2|.|TRBD2
TGTGCCAGCAGGCGGGGGATTTGGGACACCGGGGAGCTGTTTTTT
CASRRGIWDTGELFF
>TRBJ2-1|TRBV11-3|.|TRBD2
TGTGCCAGCAGTAGACTAGCGGGTTCCTACAATGAGCAGTTCTTC
CASSRLAGSYNEQFF
>TRBJ2-2|TRBV27|once|TRBD2
TGTGCCAGCCTCGGGACTAGCGGGATTTACAACACCGGGGAGCTGTTTTTT
CASLGTSGIYNTGELFF
>TRBJ2-1|TRBV6-2/TRBV6-3|.|.
TGTGCCAGCAGTGCCCTCTCAGGCGGGAAAGACAATGAGCAGTTCTTC
CASSALSGGKDNEQFF
>TRBJ1-4|TRBV7-9|few|.
TGTGCCAGCAGCTTGACAGATCAATGGGGAAAACTGTTTTTT
CASSLTDQWGKLFF
>TRBJ1-4|TRBV15|.|.
TGTGCCACCAGCAGAGAGGGGCTCCCTAATGAAAAACTGTTTTTT
CATSREGLPNEKLFF
>TRBJ2-3|TRBV18|.|TRBD2
TGTGCCAGCTCACCACTTCCCGGGACTAGCGGGCGAACCACAGATACGCAGTATTTT
CASSPLPGTSGRTTDTQYF
>TRBJ2-2|TRBV7-8|.|.
TGTGCCAGCAGCGTCCAAACAGGGTCGAACACCGGGGAGCTGTTTTTT
CASSVQTGSNTGELFF
>TRBJ2-7|TRBV28|.|.
TGTGCCAGCACCGGGGTCGATTGGGCGGGCTACGAGCAGTACTTC
CASTGVDWAGYEQYF
>TRBJ2-1|TRBV5-1|once|.
TGCGCCAGCAGCTCGGAGGGTCGTCAGGACTTCTACAATGAGCAGTTCTTC
CASSSEGRQDFYNEQFF
>TRBJ1-2|TRBV6-2/TRBV6-3|.|TRBD1
TGTGCCAGCAGTTACAACCAGGGGGCAGGCTATGGCTACACCTTC
CASSYNQGAGYGYTF
>TRBJ2-5|TRBV5-1|many|TRBD2
TGCGCCAGCACCCCGATAGCGGGAGGGCGGACCCAGTACTTC
CASTPIAGGRTQYF
>TRBJ1-5|TRBV3-1/TRBV3-2|.|.
TGTGCCAGCAGCCAAGTTGTCGGTAGTCAGCCCCAGCATTTT
CASSQVVGSQPQHF
>TRBJ2-1|TRBV6-2/TRBV6-3|.|TRBD1
TGTGCCAGCAGTACAGGGGGAGGTTACGGTGAGCAGTTCTTC
CASSTGGGYGEQFF
>TRBJ2-1|TRBV5-6|.|TRBD2
TGTGCCAGCAGCTTGGATCTAGCGGGAGGAGAGGAGCAGTTCTTC
CASSLDLAGGEEQFF